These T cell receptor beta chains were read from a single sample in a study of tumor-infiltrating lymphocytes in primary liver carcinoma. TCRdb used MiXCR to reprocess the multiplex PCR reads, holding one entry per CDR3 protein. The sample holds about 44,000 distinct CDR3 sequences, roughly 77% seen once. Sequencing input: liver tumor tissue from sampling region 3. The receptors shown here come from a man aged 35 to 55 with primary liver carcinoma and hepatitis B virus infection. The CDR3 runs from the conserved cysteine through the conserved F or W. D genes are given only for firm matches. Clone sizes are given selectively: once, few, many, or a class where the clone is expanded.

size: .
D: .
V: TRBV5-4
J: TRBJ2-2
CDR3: CVSTDEEGSNTGELFF
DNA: TGTGTCAGCACTGATGAGGAGGGATCGAACACCGGGGAGCTGTTTTTT

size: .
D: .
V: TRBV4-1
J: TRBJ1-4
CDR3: CASSLPGRDSEKLFF
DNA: TGCGCCAGCAGCCTCCCTGGCCGTGACAGTGAAAAATTGTTTTTT

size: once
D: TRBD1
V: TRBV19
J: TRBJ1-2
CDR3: CACIRTGVGKDGYTF
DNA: TGTGCCTGTATCCGGACAGGGGTGGGCAAGGATGGCTACACCTTC

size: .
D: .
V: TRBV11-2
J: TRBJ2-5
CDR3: CASSFSVGDTQYF
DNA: TGCGCCAGCAGCTTTAGCGTCGGCGATACCCAGTACTTC

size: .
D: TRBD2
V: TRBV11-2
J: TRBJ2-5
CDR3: CASSLRLAGDSSETLCF
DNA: TGTGCCAGCAGCTTAAGACTAGCGGGTGACTCGAGCGAGACCCTGTGCTTC

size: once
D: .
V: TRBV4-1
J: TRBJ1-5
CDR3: CTSSLRQGIGHQPQHF
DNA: TGCACCAGTAGCTTACGCCAGGGTATAGGGCATCAACCCCAGCATTTT

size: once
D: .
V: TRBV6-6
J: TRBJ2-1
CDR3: CASSGGWGALSNNEQFF
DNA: TGTGCCAGCAGTGGGGGTTGGGGGGCCCTCTCGAATAATGAGCAGTTCTTC

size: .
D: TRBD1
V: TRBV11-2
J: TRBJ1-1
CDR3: CASNRMGGQGFDTEVFF
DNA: TGTGCCAGCAACCGAATGGGGGGACAGGGGTTCGACACTGAGGTTTTCTTT

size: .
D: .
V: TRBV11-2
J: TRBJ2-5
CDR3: CANRRLEVRETQYF
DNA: TGTGCCAATAGAAGACTGGAAGTCCGGGAGACCCAGTACTTC

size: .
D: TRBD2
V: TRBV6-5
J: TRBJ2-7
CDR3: CASSYSSGELYEQYF
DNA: TGTGCCAGCAGTTACTCTAGCGGGGAGCTCTACGAGCAGTACTTC

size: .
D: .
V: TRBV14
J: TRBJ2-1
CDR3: CVSSQLGSSENEQFF
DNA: TGTGTCAGCAGCCAGCTCGGGAGTAGCGAAAATGAGCAGTTCTTC

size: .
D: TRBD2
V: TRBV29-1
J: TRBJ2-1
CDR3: CSATGGVAYNEQLF
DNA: TGCAGCGCTACGGGGGGAGTGGCCTACAATGAACAGCTCTTC

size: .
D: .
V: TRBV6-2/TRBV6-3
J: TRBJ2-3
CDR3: CATSPALRSDTQYF
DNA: TGTGCCACCAGTCCAGCCTTAAGGTCAGATACGCAGTATTTC

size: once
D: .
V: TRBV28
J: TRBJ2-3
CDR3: CVIKASDTDTQYF
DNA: TGTGTCATCAAGGCTAGCGACACAGATACGCAGTATTTT

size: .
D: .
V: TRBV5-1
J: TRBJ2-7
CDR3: CASSSLWLSPGEQYF
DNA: TGTGCCAGCAGCTCCCTGTGGCTATCCCCCGGCGAGCAGTACTTC

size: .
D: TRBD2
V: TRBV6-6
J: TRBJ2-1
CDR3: CAGQTSESGRLGEQFF
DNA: TGTGCCGGCCAAACATCGGAGAGCGGGAGGTTGGGTGAGCAGTTCTTC

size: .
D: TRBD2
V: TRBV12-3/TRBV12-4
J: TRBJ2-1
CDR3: CTSSMGLAGVEQFF
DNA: TGTACCAGCAGCATGGGGCTAGCGGGAGTCGAGCAGTTCTTC

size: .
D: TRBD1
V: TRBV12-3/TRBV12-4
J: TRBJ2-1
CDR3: CARNQGQGPHNEQFF
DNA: TGTGCCAGGAACCAGGGACAGGGACCACACAATGAGCAATTCTTC

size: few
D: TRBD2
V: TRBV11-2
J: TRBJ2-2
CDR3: CASSGGLAARNTGELLF
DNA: TGTGCCAGCAGCGGAGGACTAGCGGCACGGAACACCGGGGAGCTGCTTTTT

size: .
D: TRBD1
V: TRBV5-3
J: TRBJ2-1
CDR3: CARSFRDRVYNEQFF
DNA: TGTGCTAGAAGCTTCCGGGACAGGGTCTACAATGAGCAGTTCTTC

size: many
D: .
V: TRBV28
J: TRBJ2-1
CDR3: CASRANEQFF
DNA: TGTGCCAGCAGAGCCAATGAGCAGTTCTTC

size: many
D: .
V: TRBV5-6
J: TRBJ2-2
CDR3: CASSLDRVLFTGELFF
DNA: TGTGCCAGCAGCTTGGACAGGGTGTTGTTCACCGGGGAGCTGTTTTTT

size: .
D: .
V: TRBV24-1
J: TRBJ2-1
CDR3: CATGKDFNEQFF
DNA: TGTGCCACTGGTAAAGACTTTAATGAGCAGTTCTTC

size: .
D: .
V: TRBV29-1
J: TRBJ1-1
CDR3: CSVTAVEAFF
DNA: TGCAGCGTTACGGCAGTGGAAGCTTTCTTT